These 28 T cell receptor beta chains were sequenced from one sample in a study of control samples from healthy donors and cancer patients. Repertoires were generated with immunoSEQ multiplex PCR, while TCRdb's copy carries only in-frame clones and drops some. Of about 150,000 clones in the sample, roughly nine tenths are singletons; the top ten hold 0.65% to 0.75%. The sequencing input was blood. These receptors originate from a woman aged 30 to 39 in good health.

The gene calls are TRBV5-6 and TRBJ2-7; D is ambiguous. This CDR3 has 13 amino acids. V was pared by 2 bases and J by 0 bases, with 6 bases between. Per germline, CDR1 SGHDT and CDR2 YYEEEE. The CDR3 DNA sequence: TGTGCCAGCAGCTTAAGGGACTCCTACGAGCAGTACTTC. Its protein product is CASSLRDSYEQYF.

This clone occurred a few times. CDR3 loop: CSASLRVGIGYEQYF. The CDR3 DNA is TGCAGTGCTAGTTTAAGGGTGGGCATTGGCTACGAGCAGTACTTC. This chain joins TRBV20-1 and TRBJ2-7; D remains unclear. The CDR3 sequence is 15 residues long. CDR1 is DFQATT and CDR2 is SNEGSKA in the germline V gene (reference sequence). V lost 3 bases and J 3 bases, leaving 18 bases between the germline ends.

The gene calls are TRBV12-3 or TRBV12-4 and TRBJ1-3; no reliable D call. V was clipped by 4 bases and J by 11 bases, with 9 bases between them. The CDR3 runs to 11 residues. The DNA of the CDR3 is TGTGCCAGCAGTTCTTCCTTCTCCATATATTTT. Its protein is CASSSSFSIYF.

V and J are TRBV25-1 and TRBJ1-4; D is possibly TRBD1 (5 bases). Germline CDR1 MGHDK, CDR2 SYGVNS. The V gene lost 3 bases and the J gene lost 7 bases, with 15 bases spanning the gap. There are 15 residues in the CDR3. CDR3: CASSEGRGRTEKLFF. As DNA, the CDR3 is TGTGCCAGCAGTGAGGGACGGGGCCGGACTGAAAAACTGTTTTTT.

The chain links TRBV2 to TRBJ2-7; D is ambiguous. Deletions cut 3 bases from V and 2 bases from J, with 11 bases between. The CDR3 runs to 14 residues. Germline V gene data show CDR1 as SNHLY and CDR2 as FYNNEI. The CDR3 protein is CASSERPMTYEQYF. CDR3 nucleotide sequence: TGTGCCAGCAGTGAGAGGCCGATGACCTACGAGCAGTACTTC.

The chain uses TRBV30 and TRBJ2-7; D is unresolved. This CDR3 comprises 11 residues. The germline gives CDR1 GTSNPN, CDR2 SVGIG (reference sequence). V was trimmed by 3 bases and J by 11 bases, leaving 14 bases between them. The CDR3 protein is CAWSIDGREYF. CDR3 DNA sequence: TGTGCCTGGAGCATAGACGGCCGGGAGTACTTC. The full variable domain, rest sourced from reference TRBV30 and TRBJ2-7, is SQTIHQWPATLVQPVGSPLSLECTVEGTSNPNLYWYRQAAGRGLQLLFYSVGIGQISSEVPQNLSASRPQDRQFILSSKKLLLSDSGFYLCAWSIDGREYFGPGTRLTVT.

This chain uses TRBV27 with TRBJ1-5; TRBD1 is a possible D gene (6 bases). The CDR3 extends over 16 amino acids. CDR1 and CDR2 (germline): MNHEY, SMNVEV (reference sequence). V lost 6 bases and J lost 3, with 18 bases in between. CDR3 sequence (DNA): TGTGCCAGCAGGCCGAATCCTGGACAGCCCAATCAGCCCCAGCATTTT. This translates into CASRPNPGQPNQPQHF.

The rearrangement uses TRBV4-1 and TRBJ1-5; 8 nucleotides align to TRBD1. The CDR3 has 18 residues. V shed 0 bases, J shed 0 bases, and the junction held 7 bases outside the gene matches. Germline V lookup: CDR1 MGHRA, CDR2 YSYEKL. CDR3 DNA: TGCGCCAGCAGCCAAGAGTGGCAGGGGGCCCCTAGCAATCAGCCCCAGCATTTT. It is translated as CASSQEWQGAPSNQPQHF.

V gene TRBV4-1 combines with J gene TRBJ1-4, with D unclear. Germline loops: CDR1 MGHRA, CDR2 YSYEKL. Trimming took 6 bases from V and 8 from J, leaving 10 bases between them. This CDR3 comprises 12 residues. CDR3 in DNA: TGCGCCAGCAGTGGGTTGGGCGAAAAACTGTTTTTT. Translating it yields CASSGLGEKLFF.

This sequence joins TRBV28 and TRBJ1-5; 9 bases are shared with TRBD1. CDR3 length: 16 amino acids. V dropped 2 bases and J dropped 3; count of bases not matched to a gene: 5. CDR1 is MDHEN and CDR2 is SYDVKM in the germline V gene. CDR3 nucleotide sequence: TGTGCCAGCAGTTTAAAGGGACAGGGTGCCAATCAGCCCCAGCATTTT. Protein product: CASSLKGQGANQPQHF. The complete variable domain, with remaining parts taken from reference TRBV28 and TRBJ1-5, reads DVKVTQSSRYLVKRTGEKVFLECVQDMDHENMFWYRQDPGLGLRLIYFSYDVKMKEKGDIPEGYSVSREKKERFSLILESASTNQTSMYLCASSLKGQGANQPQHFGDGTRLSIL.

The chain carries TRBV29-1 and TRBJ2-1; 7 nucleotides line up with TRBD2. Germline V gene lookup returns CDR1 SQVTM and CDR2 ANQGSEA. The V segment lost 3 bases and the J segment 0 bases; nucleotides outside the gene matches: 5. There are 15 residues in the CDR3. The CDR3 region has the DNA TGCAGCGTTGAGCGAGCGGGAACCTCCTACAATGAGCAGTTCTTC. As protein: CSVERAGTSYNEQFF.

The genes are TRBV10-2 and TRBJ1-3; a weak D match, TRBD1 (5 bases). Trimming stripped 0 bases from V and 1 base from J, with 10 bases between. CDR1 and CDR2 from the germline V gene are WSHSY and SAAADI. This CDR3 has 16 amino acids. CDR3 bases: TGCGCCAGCAGTGAGTCATACAGGCAATCTGGAAACACCATATATTTT. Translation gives CASSESYRQSGNTIYF.

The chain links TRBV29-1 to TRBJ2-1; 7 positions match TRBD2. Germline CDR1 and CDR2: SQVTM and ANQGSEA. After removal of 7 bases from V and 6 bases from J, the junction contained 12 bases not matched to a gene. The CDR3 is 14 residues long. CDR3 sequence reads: CSALSGGSINEQFF. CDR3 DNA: TGCAGCGCGCTCAGTGGCGGGAGTATCAATGAGCAGTTCTTC.

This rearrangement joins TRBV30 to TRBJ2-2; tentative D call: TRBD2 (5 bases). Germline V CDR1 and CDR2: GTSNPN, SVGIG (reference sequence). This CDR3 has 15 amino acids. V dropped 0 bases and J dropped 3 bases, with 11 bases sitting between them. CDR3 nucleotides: TGTGCCTGGAGTGTACGAGGGAAGGACACCGGGGAGCTGTTTTTT. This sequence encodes CAWSVRGKDTGELFF.

The CDR3 spells CASTLAGAPYEQYF. DNA of the CDR3: TGTGCCAGCACCCTAGCGGGAGCCCCCTACGAGCAGTACTTC. The chain recombines TRBV7-9 with TRBJ2-7; the match to TRBD2 covers 10 bases. The CDR3 length is 14 residues. The junction had 5 bases not matched to a gene; V was cut back by 7 bases and J by 2 bases. Per germline, CDR1 SEHNR and CDR2 FQNEAQ (reference sequence).

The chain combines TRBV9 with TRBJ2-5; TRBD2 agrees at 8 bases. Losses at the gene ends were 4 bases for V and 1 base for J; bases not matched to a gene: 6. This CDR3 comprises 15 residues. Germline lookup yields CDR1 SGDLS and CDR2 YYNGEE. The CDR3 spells CASSRGAGGQETQYF. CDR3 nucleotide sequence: TGTGCCAGCAGCCGCGGCGCGGGAGGCCAAGAGACCCAGTACTTC.

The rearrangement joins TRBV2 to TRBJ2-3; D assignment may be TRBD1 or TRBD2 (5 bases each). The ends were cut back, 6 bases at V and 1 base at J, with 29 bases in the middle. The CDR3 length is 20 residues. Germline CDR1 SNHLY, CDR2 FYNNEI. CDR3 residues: CASRPPLGGGKGLGTDTQYF. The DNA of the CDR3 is TGTGCCAGCAGACCACCCTTGGGTGGGGGAAAGGGTTTGGGCACAGATACGCAGTATTTT. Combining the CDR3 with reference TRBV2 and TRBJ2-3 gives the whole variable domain EPEVTQTPSHQVTQMGQEVILRCVPISNHLYFYWYRQILGQKVEFLVSFYNNEISEKSEIFDDQFSVERPDGSNFTLKIRSTKLEDSAMYFCASRPPLGGGKGLGTDTQYFGPGTRLTVL.

The CDR3, as DNA: TGTGCCAGCAGTTCGTCAGAAAAACTGTTTTTT. Protein sequence: CASSSSEKLFF. The chain links TRBV27 to TRBJ1-4; D not certain. The CDR3 runs to 11 residues. V was cut by 4 bases and J by 8 bases, with 5 bases left in between. Germline V gene sequence: CDR1 MNHEY, CDR2 SMNVEV (reference sequence).

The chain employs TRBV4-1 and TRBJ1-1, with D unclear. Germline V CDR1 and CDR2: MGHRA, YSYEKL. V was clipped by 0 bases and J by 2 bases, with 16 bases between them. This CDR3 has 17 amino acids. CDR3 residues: CASSQDLGLRVNTEAFF. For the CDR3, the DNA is TGCGCCAGCAGCCAAGATCTGGGGTTACGAGTTAACACTGAAGCTTTCTTT.

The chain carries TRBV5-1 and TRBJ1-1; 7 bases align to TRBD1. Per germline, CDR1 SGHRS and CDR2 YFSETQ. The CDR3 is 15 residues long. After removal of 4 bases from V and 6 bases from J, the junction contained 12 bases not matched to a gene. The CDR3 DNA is TGCGCCAGCAGCGACAGACAGGGAGACTTTGCTGAAGCTTTCTTT. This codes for CASSDRQGDFAEAFF.

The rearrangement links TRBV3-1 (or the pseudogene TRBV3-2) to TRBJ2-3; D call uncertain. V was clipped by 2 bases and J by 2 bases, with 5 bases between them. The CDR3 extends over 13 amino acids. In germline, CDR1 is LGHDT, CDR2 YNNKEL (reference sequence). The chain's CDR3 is CASSQSDTDTQYF. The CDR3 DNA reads TGTGCCAGCAGCCAAAGTGACACAGATACGCAGTATTTT.

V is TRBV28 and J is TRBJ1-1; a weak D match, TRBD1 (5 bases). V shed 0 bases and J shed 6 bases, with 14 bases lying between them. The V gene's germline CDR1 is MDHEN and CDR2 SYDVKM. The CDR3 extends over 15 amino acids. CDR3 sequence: CASSLWREGKAEAFF. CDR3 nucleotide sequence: TGTGCCAGCAGTTTATGGAGGGAGGGGAAGGCTGAAGCTTTCTTT.

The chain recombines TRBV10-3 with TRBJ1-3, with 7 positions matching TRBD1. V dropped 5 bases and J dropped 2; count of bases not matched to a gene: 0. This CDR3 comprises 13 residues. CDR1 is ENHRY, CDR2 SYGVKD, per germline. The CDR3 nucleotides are TGTGCCATCAGTAGGGGGCCTGGAAACACCATATATTTT. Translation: CAISRGPGNTIYF.

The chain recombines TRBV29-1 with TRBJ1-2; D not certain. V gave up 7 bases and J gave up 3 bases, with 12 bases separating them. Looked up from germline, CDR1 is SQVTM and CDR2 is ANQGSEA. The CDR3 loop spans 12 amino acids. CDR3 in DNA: TGCAGCGCTCCAAACGGCCACTATGGCTACACCTTC. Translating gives CSAPNGHYGYTF.

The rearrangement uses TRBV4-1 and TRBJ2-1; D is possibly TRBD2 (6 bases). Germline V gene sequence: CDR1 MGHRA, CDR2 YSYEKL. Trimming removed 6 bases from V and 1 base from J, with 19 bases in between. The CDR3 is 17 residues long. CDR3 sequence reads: CASRPIPGTRSYNEQFF. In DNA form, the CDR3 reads TGCGCCAGCAGACCTATACCCGGGACTCGTTCCTACAATGAGCAGTTCTTC.

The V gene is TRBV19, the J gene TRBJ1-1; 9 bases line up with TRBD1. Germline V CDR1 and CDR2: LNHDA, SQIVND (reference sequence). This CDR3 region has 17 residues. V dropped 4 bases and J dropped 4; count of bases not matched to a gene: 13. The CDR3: CASSTRDRARGGTEAFF. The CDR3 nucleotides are TGTGCCAGTAGTACCCGGGACAGGGCTAGAGGTGGCACTGAAGCTTTCTTT.

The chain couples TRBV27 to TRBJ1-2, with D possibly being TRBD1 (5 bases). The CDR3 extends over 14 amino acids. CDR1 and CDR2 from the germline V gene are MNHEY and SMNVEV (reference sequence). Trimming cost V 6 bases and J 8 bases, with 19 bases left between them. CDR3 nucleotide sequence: TGTGCCAGCAGAGGGGCGGGACCGGGCGAGGGCTACACCTTC. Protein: CASRGAGPGEGYTF.

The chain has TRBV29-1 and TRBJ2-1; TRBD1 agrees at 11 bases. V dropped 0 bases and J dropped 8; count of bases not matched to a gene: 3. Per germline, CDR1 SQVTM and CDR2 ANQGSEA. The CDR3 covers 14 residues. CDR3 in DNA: TGCAGCGTTGAAGATGGGGACAGGGGGGATGAGCAGTTCTTC. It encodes CSVEDGDRGDEQFF.